This T cell receptor beta chain was documented in a study of cytomegalovirus exposure and HLA in healthy donors. Study outcomes and limitations: In vitro assays verified that a few CMV-associated chains recognized CMV antigens specifically.

Researchers ran the PCR with 60 Vbeta and 13 Jbeta primers. The method was immunoSEQ multiplex PCR; TCRdb's version includes in-frame clones alone and lacks a portion of them. This sample has 150,000 to 200,000 clones; around 78% occur once, and the top ten carry 0.75% to 0.8%. With 3 bases clipped from V and 7 bases from J, the junction kept 6 bases outside the gene matches. Germline CDR1 reads SGHKS; CDR2 reads YYEKEE (reference sequence). This CDR3 region has 14 residues. As concerns this clone: Antigen: not known.

This chain uses TRBV5-5 with TRBJ1-1, with TRBD1 matching 10 bases. The specimen was PBMCs. This TCR came from a female donor in good health and CMV-seronegative. The CDR3 DNA reads TGTGCCAGCAGCTGGACAGGGGGAAGGAATGAAGCTTTCTTT. Translated: CASSWTGGRNEAFF.